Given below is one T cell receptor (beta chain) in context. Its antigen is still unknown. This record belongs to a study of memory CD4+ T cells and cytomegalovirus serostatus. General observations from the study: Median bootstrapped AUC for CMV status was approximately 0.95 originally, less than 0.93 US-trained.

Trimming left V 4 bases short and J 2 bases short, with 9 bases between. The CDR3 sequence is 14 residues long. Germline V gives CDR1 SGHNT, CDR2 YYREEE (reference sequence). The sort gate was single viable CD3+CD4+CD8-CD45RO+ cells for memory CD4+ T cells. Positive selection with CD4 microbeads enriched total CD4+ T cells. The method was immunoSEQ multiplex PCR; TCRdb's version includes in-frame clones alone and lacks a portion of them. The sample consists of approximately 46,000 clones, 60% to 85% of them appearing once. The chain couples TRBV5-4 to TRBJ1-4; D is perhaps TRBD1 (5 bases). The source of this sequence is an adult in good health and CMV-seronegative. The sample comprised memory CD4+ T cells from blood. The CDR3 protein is CASSHRDTNEKLFF. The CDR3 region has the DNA TGTGCCAGCAGCCACCGGGACACTAATGAAAAACTGTTTTTT.